This is a list of T cell receptor beta chains from one sample in a study of blood T cell repertoires in COVID-19. TCRdb keeps only in-frame clones here, not all; method: immunoSEQ multiplex PCR. Found here are 9,000 to 15,000 clones, around 71% of them singletons; the top ten hold approximately 6.1%. The source material was peripheral blood. These receptors came from a man aged 55-75 years with COVID-19, enrolled during active disease. CDR3s include the opening cysteine and the closing phenylalanine or tryptophan. The D gene is left open where the match is weak. Rows give clone size only sometimes, using once, few, many, or a class for an expanded clone.

v_call	d_call	clone_size	j_call	cdr3_aa	cdr3_nt
TRBV3-1/TRBV3-2	-	-	TRBJ2-7	CASSQPSSYEQYF	TGTGCCAGCAGCCAACCTTCCTCCTACGAGCAGTACTTC
TRBV25-1	-	-	TRBJ1-2	CASSEYGYDTYGYTF	TGTGCCAGCAGTGAATATGGGTACGACACCTATGGCTACACCTTC
TRBV28	-	once	TRBJ1-4	CASSPTGNTGTNEKLFF	TGTGCCAGCAGTCCCACCGGCAATACGGGAACTAATGAAAAACTGTTTTTT
TRBV24-1	-	-	TRBJ1-2	CATSDSGINYGYTF	TGTGCCACCAGTGATTCCGGTATAAACTATGGCTACACCTTC
TRBV14	-	-	TRBJ1-1	CASSQDIRYTEAFF	TGTGCCAGCAGCCAAGATATCCGGTACACTGAAGCTTTCTTT
TRBV19	TRBD1	few	TRBJ2-7	CASSSRDSLHTGQYF	TGTGCCAGTAGTTCCAGGGACAGCCTCCATACGGGGCAGTACTTC
TRBV2	TRBD1	-	TRBJ1-1	CASRGTGRGTEAFF	TGTGCCAGCAGGGGGACAGGGAGGGGCACTGAAGCTTTCTTT
TRBV6-2/TRBV6-3	TRBD2	once	TRBJ2-2	CASSYFGRTELFF	TGTGCCAGCAGTTACTTCGGGAGGACGGAGCTGTTTTTT
TRBV7-9	-	few	TRBJ2-2	CASSQMRGGVNTGELFF	TGTGCCAGCAGCCAGATGCGTGGGGGCGTGAACACCGGGGAGCTGTTTTTT
TRBV29-1	-	-	TRBJ2-3	CSADISDTQYF	TGCAGCGCCGACATATCAGATACGCAGTATTTT
TRBV7-9	-	-	TRBJ1-1	CASSLRGLPGTEAFF	TGTGCCAGCAGCTTACGAGGGCTCCCAGGCACTGAAGCTTTCTTT
TRBV19	-	-	TRBJ2-5	CASSIPRGAHQTQYF	TGTGCCAGTAGTATCCCCAGGGGGGCTCACCAGACCCAGTACTTC
TRBV27	TRBD1	few	TRBJ2-1	CASSRQGHEQFF	TGTGCCAGCAGTAGACAGGGCCATGAGCAGTTCTTC
TRBV19	-	-	TRBJ2-3	CATSAGTQYF	TGTGCCACCTCTGCGGGTACGCAGTATTTT
TRBV7-9	TRBD1	-	TRBJ1-1	CASSSLGQPGTEAFF	TGTGCCAGCAGCTCATTGGGACAGCCGGGCACTGAAGCTTTCTTT
TRBV7-3	TRBD2	-	TRBJ2-1	CASSPSGRASNEQFF	TGTGCCAGCAGCCCGAGCGGGAGGGCCTCCAATGAGCAGTTCTTC
TRBV18	-	few	TRBJ1-5	CASSPGPNQPQHF	TGTGCCAGCTCACCTGGGCCAAATCAGCCCCAGCATTTT
TRBV7-2	-	-	TRBJ1-1	CASSLESYSPKAFF	TGTGCCAGCAGCTTAGAATCTTACAGCCCCAAGGCTTTCTTT
TRBV18	-	-	TRBJ2-1	CASSPDRGEQHPKPYNEQFF	TGTGCCAGCTCCCCTGACCGTGGTGAACAGCACCCCAAGCCCTACAATGAGCAGTTCTTC
TRBV7-2	-	-	TRBJ2-7	CASSSSSYEQYF	TGTGCCAGCAGCTCTAGCTCCTACGAGCAGTACTTC
TRBV5-5	-	-	TRBJ1-5	CASSLWHSNQPQHF	TGTGCCAGCAGCTTGTGGCACAGCAATCAGCCCCAGCATTTT
TRBV19	-	-	TRBJ1-1	CASSIYGTLNTEAFF	TGTGCCAGTAGTATTTACGGGACACTTAACACTGAAGCTTTCTTT
TRBV6-5	TRBD1	-	TRBJ1-6	CASSWGTGENSPLHF	TGTGCCAGCAGCTGGGGGACAGGGGAAAATTCACCCCTCCACTTT
TRBV15	-	-	TRBJ2-7	CATSRDTGRWPYEQYF	TGTGCCACCAGCAGAGATACAGGGCGGTGGCCCTACGAGCAGTACTTC
TRBV5-6	-	-	TRBJ2-5	CASSLAGVEVAETQYF	TGTGCCAGCAGCTTGGCCGGGGTAGAAGTCGCGGAGACCCAGTACTTC
TRBV4-3	-	-	TRBJ2-1	CASSQDTGPSSYNEQFF	TGCGCCAGCAGCCAGGATACAGGGCCAAGCTCCTACAATGAGCAGTTCTTC
TRBV15	-	-	TRBJ1-5	CATSRDGIDQPQHF	TGTGCCACCAGCAGAGACGGGATCGATCAGCCCCAGCATTTT
TRBV29-1	-	-	TRBJ2-5	CSVGGQANRETQYF	TGCAGCGTGGGAGGACAGGCGAACCGTGAGACCCAGTACTTC
TRBV20-1	-	few	TRBJ1-6	CSASSRFIFGSPLHF	TGCAGTGCTAGTTCGCGGTTTATTTTCGGTTCACCCCTCCACTTT
TRBV5-4	-	-	TRBJ1-6	CASSLDPRQADNSPLHF	TGTGCCAGCAGCTTGGACCCCCGACAGGCGGATAATTCACCCCTCCACTTT
TRBV27	TRBD2	few	TRBJ2-2	CASSLPSGTGTGELFF	TGTGCCAGCAGTTTACCAAGCGGGACGGGGACCGGGGAGCTGTTTTTT
TRBV5-1	-	-	TRBJ2-1	CASSFRDADEQFF	TGCGCCAGCAGCTTCAGGGATGCCGATGAGCAGTTCTTC
TRBV12-3/TRBV12-4	-	few	TRBJ1-1	CASSLPGPTEAFF	TGTGCCAGCAGTTTACCTGGCCCCACTGAAGCTTTCTTT
TRBV5-6	TRBD2	-	TRBJ2-1	CASSLGLAGDMSSYNEQFF	TGTGCCAGCAGCTTGGGGCTAGCGGGGGACATGAGCTCCTACAATGAGCAGTTCTTC
TRBV7-9	-	-	TRBJ1-2	CASSLGGDGYTF	TGTGCCAGCAGCTTAGGGGGAGATGGCTACACCTTC
TRBV5-1	-	-	TRBJ2-3	CASSMEEEGTQYF	TGCGCCAGCAGCATGGAGGAGGAGGGTACGCAGTATTTT
TRBV7-3	-	few	TRBJ1-6	CASSLMRDSPLHF	TGTGCCAGCAGCTTAATGCGGGATTCACCCCTCCACTTT
TRBV21-1	-	few	TRBJ2-2	CASVALNTGELFF	TGTGCCAGCGTGGCCTTGAACACCGGGGAGCTGTTTTTT
TRBV30	-	-	TRBJ1-6	CAWSRTVSPLHF	TGTGCCTGGAGCCGGACAGTATCACCCCTCCACTTT
TRBV19	-	-	TRBJ1-4	CASSSWTAATNEKLFF	TGTGCCAGTAGTTCCTGGACAGCTGCAACTAATGAAAAACTGTTTTTT
TRBV6-5	-	-	TRBJ1-1	CASSEARVFF	TGTGCCAGCAGCGAGGCGCGGGTTTTCTTT
TRBV19	-	few	TRBJ1-4	CASSISPLGGTEKLFF	TGTGCCAGTAGTATTAGCCCGCTGGGCGGGACTGAAAAACTGTTTTTT
TRBV2	TRBD2	few	TRBJ2-1	CASSAATSGRLTWNEQFF	TGTGCCAGCAGTGCCGCGACTAGCGGGAGATTGACGTGGAATGAGCAGTTCTTC
TRBV3-1/TRBV3-2	TRBD1	-	TRBJ2-2	CASSQGTGAGELFF	TGTGCCAGCAGCCAAGGAACAGGGGCCGGGGAGCTGTTTTTT
TRBV6-2/TRBV6-3	-	-	TRBJ1-1	CASSYWGVTEAFF	TGTGCCAGCAGTTACTGGGGGGTGACTGAAGCTTTCTTT
TRBV28	-	-	TRBJ1-3	CASSLPVLGGPGPEF	TGTGCCAGCAGTTTACCTGTATTGGGAGGCCCGGGCCCAGAGTTT
TRBV6-5	TRBD1	-	TRBJ1-2	CASSRQGEYGYTF	TGTGCCAGCAGTCGACAGGGAGAGTACGGCTACACCTTC
TRBV7-8	-	-	TRBJ1-1	CASSLDRPLYTEAFF	TGTGCCAGCAGCTTAGACAGGCCCCTTTACACTGAAGCTTTCTTT
TRBV4-2	TRBD1	-	TRBJ1-5	CASSQDEGAESNQPQHF	TGTGCCAGCAGCCAAGACGAGGGGGCGGAAAGCAATCAGCCCCAGCATTTT
TRBV5-4	TRBD2	-	TRBJ2-1	CASSARLAELYNEQFF	TGTGCCAGCAGCGCCCGACTAGCGGAACTCTACAATGAGCAGTTCTTC
TRBV7-2	TRBD1	-	TRBJ1-5	CASSLARTGLVSNQPQHF	TGTGCCAGCAGCTTAGCCCGGACAGGGCTTGTTAGCAATCAGCCCCAGCATTTT
TRBV2	TRBD1	-	TRBJ2-7	CASSRTGQGYPGQYF	TGTGCCAGCAGTCGGACGGGACAGGGGTATCCTGGGCAGTACTTC
TRBV5-1	TRBD1	-	TRBJ2-3	CASSLSGTGTTDTQYF	TGCGCCAGCAGCTTATCCGGGACAGGGACCACAGATACGCAGTATTTT
TRBV6-5	TRBD1	-	TRBJ2-7	CASRTNAQHRGEQYF	TGTGCCAGCAGAACAAACGCACAACACAGGGGCGAGCAGTACTTC